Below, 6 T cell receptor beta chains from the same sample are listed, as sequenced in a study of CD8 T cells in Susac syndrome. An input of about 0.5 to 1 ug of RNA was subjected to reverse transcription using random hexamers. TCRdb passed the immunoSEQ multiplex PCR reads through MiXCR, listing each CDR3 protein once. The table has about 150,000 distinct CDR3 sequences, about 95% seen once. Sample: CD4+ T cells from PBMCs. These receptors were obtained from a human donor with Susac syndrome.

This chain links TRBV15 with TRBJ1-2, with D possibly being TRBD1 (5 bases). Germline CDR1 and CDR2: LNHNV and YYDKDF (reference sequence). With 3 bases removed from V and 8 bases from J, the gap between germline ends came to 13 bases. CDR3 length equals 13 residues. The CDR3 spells CATSRGQGEGYTF. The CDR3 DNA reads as TGTGCCACCAGCAGGGGCCAGGGAGAAGGCTACACCTTC.

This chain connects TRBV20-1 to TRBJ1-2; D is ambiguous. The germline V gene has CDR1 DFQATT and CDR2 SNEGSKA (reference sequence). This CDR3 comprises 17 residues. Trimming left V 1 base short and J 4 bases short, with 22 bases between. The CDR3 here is CSARAGRADMIFYGYTF. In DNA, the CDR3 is TGCAGTGCTAGAGCCGGTCGCGCAGATATGATTTTCTATGGCTACACCTTC.

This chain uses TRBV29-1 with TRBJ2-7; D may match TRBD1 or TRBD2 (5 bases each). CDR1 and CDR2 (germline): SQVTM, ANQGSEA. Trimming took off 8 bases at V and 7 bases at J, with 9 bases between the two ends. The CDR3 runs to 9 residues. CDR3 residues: CSSEGEQYF. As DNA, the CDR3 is TGCAGCTCCGAGGGGGAGCAGTACTTC.

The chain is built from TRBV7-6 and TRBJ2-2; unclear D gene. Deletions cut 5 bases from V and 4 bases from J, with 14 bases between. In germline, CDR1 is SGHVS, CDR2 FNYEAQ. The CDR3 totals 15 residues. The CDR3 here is CASSRNEVPTGELFF. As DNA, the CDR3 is TGTGCCAGCAGCCGGAACGAAGTGCCCACCGGGGAGCTGTTTTTT.

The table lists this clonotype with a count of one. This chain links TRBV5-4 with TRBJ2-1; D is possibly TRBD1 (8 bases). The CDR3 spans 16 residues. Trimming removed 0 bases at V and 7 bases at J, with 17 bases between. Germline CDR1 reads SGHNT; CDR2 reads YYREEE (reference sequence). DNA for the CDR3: TGTGCCAGCAGCTTGGGATACAGGGGGGGGAATAATGAGCAGTTCTTC. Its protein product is CASSLGYRGGNNEQFF.

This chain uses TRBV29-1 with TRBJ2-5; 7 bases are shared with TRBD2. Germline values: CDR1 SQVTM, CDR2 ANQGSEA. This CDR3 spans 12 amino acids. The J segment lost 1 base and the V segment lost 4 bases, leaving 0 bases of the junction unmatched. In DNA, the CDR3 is TGCAGCGTTGCTAGCGGCCAAGAGACCCAGTACTTC. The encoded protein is CSVASGQETQYF.